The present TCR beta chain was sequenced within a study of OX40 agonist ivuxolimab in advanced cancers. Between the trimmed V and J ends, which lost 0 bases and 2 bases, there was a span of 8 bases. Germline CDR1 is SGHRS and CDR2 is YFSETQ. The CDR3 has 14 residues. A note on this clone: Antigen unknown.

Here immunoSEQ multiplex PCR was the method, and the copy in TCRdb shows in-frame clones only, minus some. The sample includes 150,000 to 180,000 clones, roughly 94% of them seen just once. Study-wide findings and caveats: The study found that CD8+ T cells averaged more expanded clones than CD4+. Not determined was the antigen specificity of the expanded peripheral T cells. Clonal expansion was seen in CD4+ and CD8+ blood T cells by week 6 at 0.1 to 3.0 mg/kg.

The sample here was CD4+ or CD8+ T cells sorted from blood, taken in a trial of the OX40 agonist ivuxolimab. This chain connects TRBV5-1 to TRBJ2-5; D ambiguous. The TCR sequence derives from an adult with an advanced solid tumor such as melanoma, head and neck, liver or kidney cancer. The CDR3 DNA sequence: TGCGCCAGCAGCTTGGGGATAATTCAAGAGACCCAGTACTTC. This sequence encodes CASSLGIIQETQYF.